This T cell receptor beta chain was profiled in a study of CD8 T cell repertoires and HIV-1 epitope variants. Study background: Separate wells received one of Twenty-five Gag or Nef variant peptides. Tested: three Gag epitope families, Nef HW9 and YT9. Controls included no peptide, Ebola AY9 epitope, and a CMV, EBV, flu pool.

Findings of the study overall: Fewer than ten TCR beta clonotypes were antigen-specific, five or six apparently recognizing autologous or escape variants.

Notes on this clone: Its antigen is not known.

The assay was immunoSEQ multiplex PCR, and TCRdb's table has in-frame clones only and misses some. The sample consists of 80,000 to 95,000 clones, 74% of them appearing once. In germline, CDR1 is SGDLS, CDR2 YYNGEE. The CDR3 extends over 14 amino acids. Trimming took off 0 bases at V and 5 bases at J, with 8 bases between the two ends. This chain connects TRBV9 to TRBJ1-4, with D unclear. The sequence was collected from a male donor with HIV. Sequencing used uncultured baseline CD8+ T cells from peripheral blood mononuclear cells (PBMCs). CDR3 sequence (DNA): TGTGCCAGCAGCGTAGCGGGGAAAAATGAAAAACTGTTTTTT. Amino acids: CASSVAGKNEKLFF.